This TCR beta chain originates from a study of T cell clonality in common variable immunodeficiency. Findings and limits, study-wide: Patient heterogeneity in the CVID cohort limited correlations between repertoire features and clinical complications.

Most patients and controls had Caucasian heritage. Donors gave 5 to 8 ml heparinized peripheral whole blood. Germline assignment: CDR1 GTSNPN and CDR2 SVGIG (reference sequence). Trimming removed 0 bases at V and 6 bases at J, with 9 bases between. The CDR3 sequence is 13 residues long. This clone was observed at least ten times. Its matching antigen is unknown. The read ends 3 residues before the CDR3 terminus; that terminus is restored from the germline J gene. This sample includes further DNA sequences coding for the same CDR3. Clones were read by immunoSEQ multiplex PCR, and TCRdb kept only the in-frame ones, dropping some. The record shows approximately 37,000 clones for this sample, with no singletons present.

V usage is TRBV30 and J usage is TRBJ2-4, with D hard to call. The specimen was peripheral blood mononuclear cells. This clonotype was sampled from a person aged 18-70 years in good health. CDR3 sequence reads: CAWSVSGRNIQYF. CDR3 bases read: TGTGCCTGGAGTGTATCTGGCAGAAACATT.